These 5 T cell receptor beta chains share one sample of origin, sequenced in a study of beta chain features in type 1 diabetes. General study results and limits: All four CD4+ subsets from Type 1 diabetes patients carried moderately but significantly shorter TCRB CDR3s.

The authors reverse transcribed all of the isolated RNA, so sequencing captured expressed TCRB transcripts. Repertoires were generated with immunoSEQ multiplex PCR, while TCRdb's copy carries only in-frame clones and drops some. The data show 600,000 to 700,000 clones, approximately 13% seen once. No antigen is known for these receptors. Sequencing was carried out using naive CD4+ T cells from blood. These receptors came from a man aged 25-45 years with type 1 diabetes.

This clone was counted a few times. For the CDR3, the DNA is TGTGCCAGCAGCTTAGGATCCTTATACTACGAGCAGTACTTC. Translated: CASSLGSLYYEQYF. This chain uses TRBV7-6 with TRBJ2-7; D not certain. In germline, CDR1 is SGHVS, CDR2 FNYEAQ. V was pared by 1 base and J by 3 bases, with 10 bases between. The CDR3 spans 14 residues.

This clone turned up a few times. The J gene is TRBJ2-7, the V gene TRBV30; D unclear. Germline lookup yields CDR1 GTSNPN and CDR2 SVGIG (reference sequence). Trimming shortened V by 2 bases and J by 6 bases, and 8 bases separated the two germline ends. The CDR3 spans 11 residues. CDR3 nucleotide sequence: TGTGCCTGGAGTAAGGGCAGCGAGCAGTACTTC. Protein: CAWSKGSEQYF.

J is TRBJ1-6 and V is TRBV2, with TRBD1 matching over 8 bases. This CDR3 has 15 amino acids. Germline V gene lookup returns CDR1 SNHLY and CDR2 FYNNEI. Losses at the gene ends were 5 bases for V and 7 bases for J; bases not matched to a gene: 7. The CDR3, as DNA: TGTGCCAGCAGTACACGGACAGGGAGGAATTCACCCCTCCACTTT. Translated: CASSTRTGRNSPLHF.

This clone was recorded a few times. The rearrangement links TRBV11-2 to TRBJ2-7; D uncertain. The CDR3 spans 13 residues. V lost 5 bases to trimming and J lost 3 bases, with 11 bases between them. The germline gives CDR1 SGHAT, CDR2 FQNNGV. The CDR3 DNA is TGTGCCAGCAGCCAAGCCAGAGGCTACGAGCAGTACTTC. It encodes CASSQARGYEQYF.

This clone was seen only a few times. The rearrangement links TRBV25-1 to TRBJ2-6; 9 bases fit TRBD1. V lost 4 bases, J lost 5 bases, and 9 bases stayed unmatched. CDR3 length: 17 residues. Germline V gene sequence: CDR1 MGHDK, CDR2 SYGVNS. The CDR3 reads CASSGLYRGPWANVLTF. The CDR3 coding sequence is TGTGCCAGCAGTGGCCTCTACAGGGGGCCGTGGGCCAACGTCCTGACTTTC.